A selection of T cell receptor beta chains follows, all from one sample in a study of T cell responses to AZD1222 COVID-19 vaccine. The repertoire was sequenced with immunoSEQ multiplex PCR; TCRdb's copy has only in-frame clones and lacks some. The sample shows 68,000 or so clones, 80% to 85% of them seen only once. The input for sequencing was peripheral blood, taken on day 0 of AZD1222 vaccination. The receptors stem from an adult in good health. The CDR3 runs from the conserved cysteine through the conserved F or W. D genes are given only for firm matches. Part of the rows lack a size; the others show once, few, many or a class for expanded clones.

clone_size d_call j_call v_call cdr3_nt cdr3_aa
- TRBD1 TRBJ1-2 TRBV7-9 TGTGCCAGCAGGACCACAGGGGAGGGCTACACCTTC CASRTTGEGYTF
medium-sized - TRBJ2-1 TRBV27 TGTGCCAGCAGTTTGGACGGGGGTGTTTACAATGAGCAGTTCTTC CASSLDGGVYNEQFF
- - TRBJ1-2 TRBV9 TGTGCCAGCAGCGGAATCCGGGCCTCTAACTATGGCTACACCTTC CASSGIRASNYGYTF
- TRBD1 TRBJ1-5 TRBV19 TGTGCCAGTAGCGAATGGGCAGGGGGAGGGAGCGGTCAGCCCCAGCATTTT CASSEWAGGGSGQPQHF
- - TRBJ1-3 TRBV9 TGTGCCAGCAGCGCCGGAGTAGGCTCTGGAAACACCATATATTTT CASSAGVGSGNTIYF
- TRBD2 TRBJ2-1 TRBV5-1 TGCGCCAGCAGCTTAAGACTAGCGGCCTCCTACAATGAGCAGTTCTTC CASSLRLAASYNEQFF
- - TRBJ2-7 TRBV19 TGTGCCAGTAGTATTAATCTATTCTACGAGCAGTACTTC CASSINLFYEQYF
- - TRBJ2-7 TRBV6-5 TGTGCCAGCAGTCGGGGTCTTGGCCACGAGCAGTACTTC CASSRGLGHEQYF
- - TRBJ2-3 TRBV5-1 TGCGCCAGCAGCTCCCAATTGCTCCCTAGCACAGATACGCAGTATTTT CASSSQLLPSTDTQYF
- - TRBJ2-7 TRBV3-1/TRBV3-2 TGTGCCAGCAGCCAAACAGGGACCTCCTTTTCCGAGCAGTACTTC CASSQTGTSFSEQYF
- - TRBJ1-2 TRBV9 TGTGCCAGCAGCTCCTCAGGGGACCTCTATGGCTACACCTTC CASSSSGDLYGYTF
few - TRBJ2-7 TRBV7-8 TGTGCCAGCAGCTTAGTCTGGACGGCAACCTACGAGCAGTACTTC CASSLVWTATYEQYF
- - TRBJ2-3 TRBV7-2 TGTGCCAGCAGCTTCAGGGTTACAGATACGCAGTATTTT CASSFRVTDTQYF
once TRBD2 TRBJ2-3 TRBV4-3 TGCGCCAGCAGCCAAGGGGCGCCGGGGGGGCCAGATACGCAGTATTTT CASSQGAPGGPDTQYF
- TRBD1 TRBJ2-5 TRBV4-1 TGCGCCAGCAGCCAAGGCGAGGGACAGACCCGTGGGGAGACCCAGTACTTC CASSQGEGQTRGETQYF
medium-sized - TRBJ2-5 TRBV7-9 TGTGCCAGCAGCTCACAGAACCAAGAGACCCAGTACTTC CASSSQNQETQYF
- - TRBJ1-4 TRBV25-1 TGTGCCAGCAGCGCAGGGGCGGGGGGTGAAAAACTGTTTTTT CASSAGAGGEKLFF